The TCR beta chain described here comes from a study of spatial heterogeneity in lung cancer. Overall study context: Beta-chain sequences were consistently detected more often than alpha-chain sequences.

Broader study findings: The study found that expanded intratumoral alpha and beta TCR counts tracked tumor mutation counts.

Time point of the sample: sample taken at primary tumor resection. TCRs were sequenced from unsorted whole RNA of tumor, nontumor lung or PBMC. The trim removed 4 bases at V and 1 base at J, leaving 6 bases unmatched. The CDR3 loop spans 17 amino acids. Germline-derived CDR1 and CDR2 are SGHRS and YFSETQ. This clonotype appeared many times. The antigen remains undetermined. Individual TCR cDNA molecules each bore their own unique molecular identifier. Via MiXCR, TCRdb re-called the 5' RACE reads, giving one row per CDR3 protein. The repertoire has 10,000 to 15,000 distinct CDR3 sequences, around 6.3% of them found once; the top ten carry about 3.5%.

The clonotype comes from a female donor with early-stage non-small cell lung cancer. The chain combines TRBV5-1 with TRBJ2-7, with 15 bases aligning to TRBD2. The material sequenced was lung tumor tissue, taken at surgery. CDR3 protein: CASSRGLAGGISYEQYF. Here the CDR3 DNA reads TGCGCCAGCAGCAGGGGACTAGCGGGAGGTATATCCTACGAGCAGTACTTC.